This is a list of T cell receptor beta chains from one sample in a study of blood T cell repertoires in COVID-19. Profiled with immunoSEQ multiplex PCR; TCRdb holds only in-frame clones, not every one. The table lists around 100,000 clones, roughly 86% of them singletons. Sequenced: peripheral blood. The source of these receptors is a man aged 40-49 years with active or convalescent COVID-19. CDR3s include the opening cysteine and the closing phenylalanine or tryptophan. The D gene is left open where the match is weak. Expanded clones get a size class; other rows say once, few or many, or leave the size out.

TRBJ2-3	TRBD2	NA	TRBV4-3	CASSQGLAGDTQYF	TGCGCCAGCAGCCAGGGACTAGCGGGAGATACGCAGTATTTT
TRBJ1-3	NA	NA	TRBV7-2	CASSLGGNGNTIYF	TGTGCCAGCAGCTTAGGAGGGAATGGGAACACCATATATTTT
TRBJ1-2	TRBD1	few	TRBV9	CASSPRQGQPSGYTF	TGTGCCAGCAGCCCCAGACAGGGACAACCATCTGGCTACACCTTC
TRBJ2-1	NA	NA	TRBV5-6	CARVKARTYNEQFF	TGTGCCAGGGTAAAAGCTAGGACCTACAATGAGCAGTTCTTC
TRBJ1-2	NA	NA	TRBV5-6	CASSLVSANYGYTF	TGTGCCAGCAGCTTGGTTTCAGCTAACTATGGCTACACCTTC
TRBJ2-2	NA	NA	TRBV5-1	CASSLRAGFPGELFF	TGCGCCAGCAGCTTAAGAGCAGGTTTCCCCGGGGAGCTGTTTTTT
TRBJ1-2	TRBD1	NA	TRBV19	CASRPGTGNNYGYTF	TGTGCCAGTAGGCCCGGGACAGGGAACAACTATGGCTACACCTTC
TRBJ2-2	NA	few	TRBV6-5	CASTRPGQLGGELFF	TGTGCCAGCACCCGCCCCGGCCAACTAGGAGGGGAGCTGTTTTTT
TRBJ2-1	TRBD2	NA	TRBV19	CASSQLGAGTRNEQFF	TGTGCCAGTAGCCAATTAGGGGCCGGGACTAGAAATGAGCAGTTCTTC
TRBJ2-7	TRBD2	NA	TRBV5-1	CASSLVWGGTYEQYF	TGCGCCAGCAGCTTGGTGTGGGGGGGAACCTACGAGCAGTACTTC
TRBJ1-1	NA	NA	TRBV12-3/TRBV12-4	CASRKQLNTEAFF	TGTGCCAGCAGAAAACAGTTGAACACTGAAGCTTTCTTT
TRBJ1-2	NA	many	TRBV19	CASLRQGSVYGYTF	TGTGCCAGTCTGAGGCAGGGAAGTGTCTATGGCTACACCTTC
TRBJ1-5	TRBD1	NA	TRBV7-2	CASSAGTGTDQPQHF	TGTGCCAGCAGCGCCGGGACAGGGACCGATCAGCCCCAGCATTTT
TRBJ2-2	TRBD2	NA	TRBV6-5	CASSPPGLDTGELFF	TGTGCCAGCAGTCCACCGGGACTAGACACCGGGGAGCTGTTTTTT
TRBJ2-7	TRBD2	NA	TRBV15	CATSRWGGQDGGEQYF	TGTGCCACCAGCAGGTGGGGAGGGCAGGACGGTGGGGAGCAGTACTTC
TRBJ1-2	NA	few	TRBV21-1	CASSNAQDILTYGYTF	TGTGCCAGCAGCAATGCCCAGGACATACTGACCTATGGCTACACCTTC
TRBJ2-7	TRBD2	NA	TRBV19	CASSGSLAGGLHEQYF	TGTGCCAGTAGTGGAAGCCTAGCGGGGGGTCTCCACGAGCAGTACTTC
TRBJ1-3	NA	few	TRBV19	CASSYRGRGSGNTIYF	TGTGCCAGTAGTTACCGAGGGCGGGGCTCTGGAAACACCATATATTTT
TRBJ1-2	NA	NA	TRBV18	CASSPDGAAGYTF	TGTGCCAGCTCACCTGACGGCGCGGCTGGCTACACCTTC
TRBJ2-1	TRBD2	NA	TRBV28	CASSPRSGRPRNEQFF	TGTGCCAGCAGTCCCCGAAGCGGGAGACCCCGGAATGAGCAGTTCTTC
TRBJ1-1	TRBD1	NA	TRBV30	CAWKDRGNTEAFF	TGTGCCTGGAAGGACAGGGGAAACACTGAAGCTTTCTTT
TRBJ1-1	TRBD1	NA	TRBV6-5	CASSAQTGTGAEAFF	TGTGCCAGCAGCGCCCAAACCGGGACAGGAGCTGAAGCTTTCTTT
TRBJ2-1	TRBD2	NA	TRBV9	CASSSRGSGGRDEQFF	TGTGCCAGCAGCTCCCGGGGTAGCGGGGGCCGAGATGAGCAGTTCTTC
TRBJ2-7	TRBD1	once	TRBV18	CASSPGTGVAVQYF	TGTGCCAGCTCACCAGGGACAGGGGTAGCGGTGCAGTACTTC
TRBJ1-2	TRBD1	NA	TRBV6-5	CASRSQGASGYTF	TGTGCCAGCAGGTCACAGGGGGCAAGTGGCTACACCTTC
TRBJ1-2	NA	NA	TRBV6-5	CASSYSPGFSDGYTF	TGTGCCAGCAGTTACTCTCCAGGGTTCAGCGATGGCTACACCTTC